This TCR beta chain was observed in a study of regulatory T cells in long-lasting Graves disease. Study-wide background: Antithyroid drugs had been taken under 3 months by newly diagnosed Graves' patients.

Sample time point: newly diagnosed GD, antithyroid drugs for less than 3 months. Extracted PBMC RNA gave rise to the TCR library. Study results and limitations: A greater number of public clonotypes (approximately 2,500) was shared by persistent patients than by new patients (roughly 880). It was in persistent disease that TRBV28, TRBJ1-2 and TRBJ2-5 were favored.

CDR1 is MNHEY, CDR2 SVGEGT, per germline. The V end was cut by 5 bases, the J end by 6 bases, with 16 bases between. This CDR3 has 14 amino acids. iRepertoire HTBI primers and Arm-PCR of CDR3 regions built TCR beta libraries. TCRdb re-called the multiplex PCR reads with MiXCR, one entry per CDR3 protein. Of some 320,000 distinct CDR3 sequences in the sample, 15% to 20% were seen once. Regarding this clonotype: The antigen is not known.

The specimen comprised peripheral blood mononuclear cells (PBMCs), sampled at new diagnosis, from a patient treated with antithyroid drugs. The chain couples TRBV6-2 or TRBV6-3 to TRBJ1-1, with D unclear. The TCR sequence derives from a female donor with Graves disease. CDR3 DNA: TGTGCCAGCAGTGAGTGGGGTGGATATGCTGAAGCTTTCTTT. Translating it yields CASSEWGGYAEAFF.